This T cell receptor (beta chain) is from a study of T cell changes during pregnancy in multiple sclerosis. Method: immunoSEQ multiplex PCR; TCRdb's copy keeps in-frame clones and lacks some. This sample yields about 62,000 clones, of which roughly 92% are seen a single time; 3.2% belongs to the top ten. The germline V gene has CDR1 SGHTA and CDR2 FQGNSA. CDR3 size: 14 residues. The ends were cut back, 1 base at V and 4 bases at J, with 11 bases in the middle. This clone was detected only once. The chain recombines TRBV7-2 with TRBJ2-7, with D tentatively TRBD2 (6 bases). The clonotype comes from a female donor with multiple sclerosis, enrolled in a pregnancy study. The input for sequencing was CD8+ T cells from peripheral blood mononuclear cells, taken in the second trimester of pregnancy. The CDR3 protein is CASSLGGVGYEQYF. The CDR3 bases are TGTGCCAGCAGCTTAGGCGGGGTAGGGTACGAGCAGTACTTC.